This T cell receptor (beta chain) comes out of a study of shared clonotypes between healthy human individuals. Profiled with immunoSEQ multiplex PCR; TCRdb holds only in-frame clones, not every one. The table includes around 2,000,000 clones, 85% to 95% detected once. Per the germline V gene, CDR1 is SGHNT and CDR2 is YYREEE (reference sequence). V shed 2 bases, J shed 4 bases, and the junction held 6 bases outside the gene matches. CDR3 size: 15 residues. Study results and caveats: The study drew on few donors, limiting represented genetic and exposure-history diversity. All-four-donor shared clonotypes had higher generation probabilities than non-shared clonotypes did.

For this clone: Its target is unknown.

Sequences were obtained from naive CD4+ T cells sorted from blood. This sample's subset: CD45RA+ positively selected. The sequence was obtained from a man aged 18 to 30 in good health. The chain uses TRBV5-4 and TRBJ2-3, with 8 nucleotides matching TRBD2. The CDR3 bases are TGTGCCAGCAGCTTTGTGGCGGGGGGAGCAGATACGCAGTATTTT. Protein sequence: CASSFVAGGADTQYF.